These 23 T cell receptor beta chains share one sample of origin, sequenced in a study of cytomegalovirus exposure and HLA in healthy donors. The table came from immunoSEQ multiplex PCR; TCRdb's copy has only in-frame clones and leaves some out. This repertoire shows some 150,000 clones, over 80% found once; its top ten account for roughly 6.5%. The sample comprised PBMCs. These receptors all come from a woman aged 25 to 45 in good health and CMV-seropositive.

The genes are TRBV28 and TRBJ2-1, with 12 bases that match TRBD2. The ends lost 4 bases at V and 4 bases at J; junction bases unmatched: 8. The CDR3 length is 17 residues. CDR1 and CDR2 from the germline V gene are MDHEN and SYDVKM. The CDR3 reads CASSSTSTSGRYNEQFF. The CDR3 DNA is TGTGCCAGCAGTTCCACTTCCACTAGCGGGAGGTACAATGAGCAGTTCTTC.

The chain links TRBV11-2 to TRBJ2-1; 8 bases agree with TRBD2. Germline-derived CDR1 and CDR2 are SGHAT and FQNNGV. V gave up 2 bases and J gave up 4 bases; unmatched junction bases: 7. This CDR3 is 16 amino acids long. Here the CDR3 reads CASSLPWTSQYNEQFF. The CDR3 nucleotides are TGTGCCAGCAGCTTACCCTGGACTAGCCAGTACAATGAGCAGTTCTTC.

The chain carries TRBV5-1 and TRBJ2-7, with 7 bases that match TRBD1. Losses at the gene ends were 0 bases for V and 1 base for J; bases not matched to a gene: 4. The CDR3 extends over 15 amino acids. Per the germline V gene, CDR1 is SGHRS and CDR2 is YFSETQ. CDR3 amino acids: CASSLAETGSYEQYF. CDR3 in DNA: TGCGCCAGCAGCTTGGCCGAGACAGGGTCCTACGAGCAGTACTTC.

The chain is built from TRBV5-6 and TRBJ2-5; the D gene is possibly TRBD2 (7 bases). Trimming removed 3 bases from V and 5 bases from J, with 20 bases in between. In germline, CDR1 is SGHDT, CDR2 YYEEEE. The CDR3 is 16 residues long. For the CDR3, the DNA is TGTGCCAGCAGCTCGATACGGGCGGGGGCCTGGGAGACCCAGTACTTC. Its protein is CASSSIRAGAWETQYF.

This chain joins TRBV5-7 and TRBJ2-7, with D possibly being TRBD2 (6 bases). TRBV5-7 is an open reading frame, and its role is uncertain. The CDR3 extends over 16 amino acids. Trimming took 6 bases from V and 4 from J, leaving 23 bases between them. CDR3 sequence (DNA): TGTGCCAGCAACCCCCTGGGTCCAGCGGGTCTTTACGAGCAGTACTTC. This translates into CASNPLGPAGLYEQYF.

This clone was counted a few times. V and J are TRBV7-9 and TRBJ1-2; D not resolved. From germline, CDR1 is SEHNR and CDR2 FQNEAQ (reference sequence). V lost 10 bases and J 4 bases, leaving 16 bases between the germline ends. This CDR3 contains 13 residues. This chain's CDR3 is CATPTGEGYGYTF. The DNA of the CDR3 is TGTGCCACCCCCACGGGTGAGGGCTATGGCTACACCTTC.

The rearrangement joins TRBV15 to TRBJ1-2, with a tentative D call TRBD1 (6 bases). Looked up from germline, CDR1 is LNHNV and CDR2 is YYDKDF (reference sequence). CDR3 length equals 15 residues. With 3 bases removed from V and 7 bases from J, the gap between germline ends came to 18 bases. In DNA form, the CDR3 reads TGTGCCACCAGCAGCCCGGCCCAGGGCAGGGGTGGCTACACCTTC. Translating gives CATSSPAQGRGGYTF.

The J gene is TRBJ2-5, the V gene TRBV15, with 9 bases fitting TRBD2. This CDR3 is built from 16 residues. Trimming cost V 5 bases and J 4 bases; bases outside gene matches: 11. Germline values: CDR1 LNHNV, CDR2 YYDKDF (reference sequence). CDR3 sequence: CATSPRAGGAGETQYF. CDR3 sequence (DNA): TGTGCCACCAGCCCCCGTGCGGGGGGGGCCGGAGAGACCCAGTACTTC. The full variable domain, in which reference TRBV15 and TRBJ2-5 provide the parts outside the CDR3, is DAMVIQNPRYQVTQFGKPVTLSCSQTLNHNVMYWYQQKSSQAPKLLFHYYDKDFNNEADTPDNFQSRRPNTSFCFLDIRSPGLGDTAMYLCATSPRAGGAGETQYFGPGTRLLVL.

In DNA, the CDR3 is TGTGCCAGCAGTAGCGGGAGCCGCGATCGGGGTGAGCAGTTCTTC. Translated, it gives CASSSGSRDRGEQFF. The J gene is TRBJ2-1, the V gene TRBV6-5; 8 bases fit TRBD2. V lost 5 bases and J lost 9; bases outside the gene matches: 12. The CDR3 sequence is 15 residues long. Germline values: CDR1 MNHEY, CDR2 SVGAGI.

This chain uses TRBV11-3 with TRBJ2-2; 10 bases are shared with TRBD2. Germline V CDR1 and CDR2: SGHNT, YENEEA. J gave up 4 bases and V 1 base, and 9 bases lay outside the gene matches. The length of the CDR3 is 18 residues. The CDR3 bases are TGTGCCAGCAGCTTAGTTCCTAGCGGGAGTTTGGGCACCGGGGAGCTGTTTTTT. Translating it yields CASSLVPSGSLGTGELFF.

The chain employs TRBV2 and TRBJ1-1; 10 bases agree with TRBD1. Germline V gene sequence: CDR1 SNHLY, CDR2 FYNNEI. Trimming cost V 10 bases and J 4 bases; bases outside gene matches: 9. The CDR3 has 14 residues. The CDR3: CATRQGAVITEAFF. DNA of the CDR3: TGTGCCACAAGACAGGGGGCGGTAATCACTGAAGCTTTCTTT.

This rearrangement joins TRBV18 to TRBJ2-1; possible D gene TRBD2, 6 bases. Germline V gene data show CDR1 as KGHSH and CDR2 as LQKENI. The germline V and J ends were trimmed by 3 bases and 2 bases, with 14 bases remaining between them. The CDR3 has 16 amino acids. The CDR3: CASSPPGAGTYNEQFF. The DNA of the CDR3 is TGTGCCAGCTCACCTCCCGGGGCGGGGACCTACAATGAGCAGTTCTTC.

This chain connects TRBV27 to TRBJ2-7, with TRBD1 matching over 8 bases. The CDR3 covers 18 residues. Looked up from germline, CDR1 is MNHEY and CDR2 is SMNVEV (reference sequence). V was clipped by 0 bases and J by 3 bases; unmatched bases: 13. CDR3 in amino acids: CASSLSTNDRGHNYEQYF. The CDR3 nucleotides are TGTGCCAGCAGTTTATCGACTAATGACAGGGGTCATAACTACGAGCAGTACTTC.

This chain joins TRBV9 and TRBJ1-1; D ambiguous. V dropped 3 bases and J dropped 1 base, with 16 bases sitting between them. CDR1 SGDLS and CDR2 YYNGEE come from the germline V gene. The CDR3 extends over 16 amino acids. CDR3 DNA: TGTGCCAGCAGCGGAGCCCCCGGGTTGGGGAACACTGAAGCTTTCTTT. It yields the protein CASSGAPGLGNTEAFF.

The chain is built from TRBV6-1 and TRBJ2-4, with D perhaps TRBD2 (6 bases). The germline CDR1 and CDR2 sequences are MNHNS and SASEGT. Trimming left V 6 bases short and J 6 bases short, with 12 bases between. This CDR3 has 13 residues. CDR3 in DNA: TGTGCCAGCAGGTTGCGGGGTAGAAACATTCAGTACTTC. Amino acids: CASRLRGRNIQYF.

This clone was observed many times. The chain joins TRBV4-1 to TRBJ1-3, with 7 bases fitting TRBD1. Germline V gene sequence: CDR1 MGHRA, CDR2 YSYEKL. This CDR3 has 17 amino acids. The junction had 6 bases not matched to a gene; V was cut back by 0 bases and J by 1 base. The CDR3: CASSQEPQGVSGNTIYF. The CDR3 bases are TGCGCCAGCAGCCAAGAGCCTCAGGGGGTTTCTGGAAACACCATATATTTT.

The V gene is TRBV27, the J gene TRBJ2-5; D possibly corresponds to TRBD2 (5 bases). CDR1 is MNHEY and CDR2 is SMNVEV in the germline V gene (reference sequence). Trimming left V 6 bases short and J 5 bases short, with 7 bases between. The CDR3 sequence is 11 residues long. The chain's CDR3 is CASSRGETQYF. CDR3 DNA: TGTGCCAGCAGCCGAGGGGAGACCCAGTACTTC.

V usage is TRBV14 and J usage is TRBJ1-2, with TRBD1 identical over 10 bases. Germline trimming cut 4 bases from V and 6 bases from J; bases unmatched to any gene: 8. The CDR3 contains 15 residues. CDR1 is SGHDN, CDR2 FVKESK, per germline. In DNA form, the CDR3 reads TGTGCCAGCAGCCGTTCTGGGACAGGGGTTAATGGCTACACCTTC. Amino acid sequence: CASSRSGTGVNGYTF. Together with reference TRBV14 and TRBJ1-2, the CDR3 gives the full variable domain: EAGVTQFPSHSVIEKGQTVTLRCDPISGHDNLYWYRRVMGKEIKFLLHFVKESKQDESGMPNNRFLAERTGGTYSTLKVQPAELEDSGVYFCASSRSGTGVNGYTFGSGTRLTVV.

DNA of the CDR3: TGTGCCAGCAGCCTAGGACAGGGGGCGAGCTATGGCTACACCTTC. Its translation is CASSLGQGASYGYTF. This chain connects TRBV6-6 to TRBJ1-2; 11 bases are shared with TRBD1. Germline loops: CDR1 MNHNY, CDR2 SVGAGI (reference sequence). V lost 6 bases to trimming and J lost 4 bases; unmatched junction nucleotides: 7. The CDR3 totals 15 residues.

The chain links TRBV4-1 to TRBJ2-5; tentatively, D is TRBD1 (7 bases). The CDR3 is made up of 15 amino acids. The germline V and J ends were trimmed by 4 bases and 5 bases, with 17 bases remaining between them. The V gene's germline CDR1 is MGHRA and CDR2 YSYEKL. DNA for the CDR3: TGCGCCAGCAGCCGCGGGACAGTCGGTCAGGAGACCCAGTACTTC. Its protein product is CASSRGTVGQETQYF.

V gene TRBV28 combines with J gene TRBJ2-1; TRBD2 agrees at 12 bases. The CDR3 covers 15 residues. V gave up 6 bases and J gave up 7 bases; unmatched junction bases: 7. Germline-derived CDR1 and CDR2 are MDHEN and SYDVKM. The CDR3 reads CASRQTSGSWNEQFF. Written as DNA, the CDR3 is TGTGCCAGCAGACAGACTAGCGGGAGTTGGAATGAGCAGTTCTTC.

A single count supports this clone. V is TRBV5-1 and J is TRBJ2-7, with 8 bases identical to TRBD1. V shed 3 bases and J 0 bases; nucleotides not matched to a gene: 2. Per germline, CDR1 SGHRS and CDR2 YFSETQ. CDR3 size: 14 residues. The CDR3 loop is CASSSGTGSYEQYF. For the CDR3, the DNA is TGCGCCAGCAGCTCCGGGACAGGCTCCTACGAGCAGTACTTC.

This chain joins TRBV11-2 and TRBJ1-1, with 9 bases aligning to TRBD1. Germline V lookup: CDR1 SGHAT, CDR2 FQNNGV. This CDR3 contains 14 residues. The V and J ends lost 1 base and 5 bases, in that order; junction bases with no gene match: 2. CDR3 sequence reads: CASSLGQGVTEAFF. The CDR3 DNA reads TGTGCCAGCAGCTTAGGACAGGGGGTAACTGAAGCTTTCTTT.